A single sample gave rise to the 29 T cell receptor beta chains below, sequenced in a study of cytomegalovirus exposure and HLA in healthy donors. Primers included in the PCR were 60 Vbeta and 13 Jbeta primers. Libraries were prepared by immunoSEQ multiplex PCR; TCRdb keeps only in-frame clonotypes and omits some of them. The table lists 150,000 to 200,000 clones, roughly 65% of them singletons. The source material was PBMCs. These receptors all come from a man younger than 30 in good health and CMV-seropositive.

The chain recombines TRBV23-1 with TRBJ1-1, with D uncertain. TRBV23-1 is annotated as an ORF whose role is uncertain. The CDR3 totals 13 residues. The V and J ends lost 4 bases and 6 bases respectively, with 12 bases between them. CDR3 loop: CASSRDVGAEAFF. CDR3 DNA sequence: TGCGCCAGCAGTCGTGACGTTGGAGCTGAAGCTTTCTTT.

This clone has a handful of counts. V gene TRBV2 combines with J gene TRBJ2-3; a weak D match, TRBD2 (7 bases). The length of the CDR3 is 14 residues. The V gene lost 7 bases and the J gene lost 4 bases, with 15 bases spanning the gap. CDR1 and CDR2 from the germline V gene are SNHLY and FYNNEI. For the CDR3, the DNA is TGTGCCAGCACTAAAGGCGGGGGCCCAGATACGCAGTATTTT. It yields the protein CASTKGGGPDTQYF. The whole variable domain, filled in from reference TRBV2 and TRBJ2-3, reads EPEVTQTPSHQVTQMGQEVILRCVPISNHLYFYWYRQILGQKVEFLVSFYNNEISEKSEIFDDQFSVERPDGSNFTLKIRSTKLEDSAMYFCASTKGGGPDTQYFGPGTRLTVL.

This clone was observed a few times. The chain joins TRBV5-4 to TRBJ2-3, with D possibly TRBD2 on 6 matching bases. V was trimmed by 0 bases and J by 0 bases, leaving 8 bases between them. The CDR3 runs 15 residues. From germline, CDR1 is SGHNT and CDR2 YYREEE (reference sequence). The CDR3: CASSLGGVSTDTQYF. The CDR3 DNA reads as TGTGCCAGCAGCTTGGGCGGGGTTAGCACAGATACGCAGTATTTT.

This clone was observed a few times. The V gene is TRBV6-5, the J gene TRBJ1-2, with 12 bases lining up with TRBD1. The CDR3 is 15 residues long. Looked up from germline, CDR1 is MNHEY and CDR2 is SVGAGI. V lost 3 bases to trimming and J lost 4 bases; unmatched junction nucleotides: 3. CDR3 in DNA: TGTGCCAGCAGTTATAGGGACAGGGGGCTCTATGGCTACACCTTC. Protein product: CASSYRDRGLYGYTF.

In this sample, this clone turned up a few times. The rearrangement links TRBV5-1 to TRBJ2-1; D is possibly TRBD2 (7 bases). Germline CDR1 is SGHRS and CDR2 is YFSETQ. This CDR3 is built from 17 residues. Trimming took off 0 bases at V and 0 bases at J, with 13 bases between the two ends. Here the CDR3 reads CASSLATGGRSYNEQFF. The CDR3, as DNA: TGCGCCAGCAGCTTGGCCACGGGGGGCCGCTCCTACAATGAGCAGTTCTTC.

V and J are TRBV9 and TRBJ2-2; the D gene is possibly TRBD1 (6 bases). Germline V gives CDR1 SGDLS, CDR2 YYNGEE. V lost 0 bases and J lost 4, with 13 bases in between. The CDR3 totals 16 residues. CDR3 in amino acids: CASSVESTGSTGELFF. CDR3 DNA sequence: TGTGCCAGCAGCGTAGAGTCAACAGGGTCCACCGGGGAGCTGTTTTTT.

The chain carries TRBV5-5 and TRBJ2-5, with D possibly being TRBD1 (6 bases). Germline values: CDR1 SGHKS, CDR2 YYEKEE (reference sequence). V dropped 1 base and J dropped 3 bases, with 7 bases sitting between them. This CDR3 comprises 13 residues. Written as DNA, the CDR3 is TGTGCCAGCAGCTTGCCAGGGGAAGAGACCCAGTACTTC. It specifies CASSLPGEETQYF.

This chain uses TRBV6-6 with TRBJ1-5, with D unclear. CDR1 and CDR2 (germline): MNHNY, SVGAGI (reference sequence). The CDR3 extends over 14 amino acids. V was trimmed by 6 bases and J by 1 base, leaving 10 bases between them. CDR3 DNA sequence: TGTGCCAGCAGCCGGACGGGAAGCAATCAGCCCCAGCATTTT. Amino acids: CASSRTGSNQPQHF.

The J gene is TRBJ2-5, the V gene TRBV25-1, with 10 bases fitting TRBD2. Germline CDR1 and CDR2: MGHDK and SYGVNS. This CDR3 contains 15 residues. Trimming at V came to 0 bases and at J to 10 bases, leaving 8 bases not matched to a gene. The CDR3 reads CASSEYERGGRDQYF. The CDR3, as DNA: TGTGCCAGCAGTGAATACGAGCGGGGGGGCCGGGACCAGTACTTC.

J is TRBJ1-2 and V is TRBV5-4, with TRBD1 as a possible D gene (5 bases). The CDR3 consists of 13 residues. Germline lookup yields CDR1 SGHNT and CDR2 YYREEE (reference sequence). V was clipped by 2 bases and J by 2 bases, with 7 bases between them. Here the CDR3 reads CASSFDRNYGYTF. The CDR3, as DNA: TGTGCCAGCAGCTTTGACAGAAACTATGGCTACACCTTC. Filled out from reference TRBV5-4 and TRBJ1-2, the complete variable domain reads ETGVTQSPTHLIKTRGQQVTLRCSSQSGHNTVSWYQQALGQGPQFIFQYYREEENGRGNFPPRFSGLQFPNYSSELNVNALELDDSALYLCASSFDRNYGYTFGSGTRLTVV.

J is TRBJ2-1 and V is TRBV29-1; D may be TRBD1 (6 bases). Germline CDR1 reads SQVTM; CDR2 reads ANQGSEA. The CDR3 spans 12 residues. Trimming removed 7 bases from V and 10 bases from J, with 17 bases in between. CDR3 residues: CSGSNRAGEQFF. Written as DNA, the CDR3 is TGCAGCGGGAGTAACAGGGCAGGGGAGCAGTTCTTC.

The rearrangement links TRBV28 to TRBJ1-5; 8 positions agree with TRBD1. V shed 8 bases, J shed 5 bases, and the junction held 11 bases outside the gene matches. The CDR3 runs 15 residues. Germline CDR1 is MDHEN and CDR2 is SYDVKM. The CDR3 DNA is TGTGCCAGCTCCCCCCGACAGGGGCTCTATCAGCCCCAGCATTTT. Residues: CASSPRQGLYQPQHF.

The V call is TRBV28, the J call TRBJ1-1, with TRBD1 identical over 7 bases. The germline gives CDR1 MDHEN, CDR2 SYDVKM. The length of the CDR3 is 13 residues. V dropped 8 bases and J dropped 8; count of bases not matched to a gene: 11. CDR3 sequence (DNA): TGTGCCAGCTCCCAGGGGACAGCGATAGAAGCTTTCTTT. Translated: CASSQGTAIEAFF.

Only one count was recorded for this clone. The chain recombines TRBV27 with TRBJ1-1; 9 bases match TRBD1. Germline V CDR1 and CDR2: MNHEY, SMNVEV (reference sequence). The junction had 8 bases not matched to a gene; V was cut back by 5 bases and J by 4 bases. The CDR3 extends over 15 amino acids. The CDR3 DNA reads as TGTGCCAGCAGTAAGGCACAGGGGGCTGGCACTGAAGCTTTCTTT. It codes for CASSKAQGAGTEAFF.

This chain connects TRBV7-6 to TRBJ2-1; TRBD2 might be the D (5 bases). CDR3 length: 13 amino acids. V was pared by 1 base and J by 8 bases, with 9 bases between. CDR1 is SGHVS and CDR2 is FNYEAQ in the germline V gene. CDR3 loop: CASSLDPGDEQFF. In DNA form, the CDR3 reads TGTGCCAGCAGCTTAGATCCCGGGGATGAGCAGTTCTTC.

This chain connects TRBV2 to TRBJ1-2, with 7 positions matching TRBD1. V dropped 1 base and J dropped 1; count of bases not matched to a gene: 9. Germline V gene lookup returns CDR1 SNHLY and CDR2 FYNNEI. The CDR3 length is 17 residues. The CDR3 DNA reads as TGTGCCAGCAGTGAAGAGGGGGCCAGAAATCTTAACTATGGCTACACCTTC. Residues: CASSEEGARNLNYGYTF.

CDR3 DNA: TGTGCCGGCGCGGGGAGTCGAAACACTGAAGCTTTCTTT. It specifies CAGAGSRNTEAFF. The V and J genes are TRBV6-1 and TRBJ1-1; D unresolved. From germline, CDR1 is MNHNS and CDR2 SASEGT. The V gene lost 11 bases and the J gene lost 2 bases, with 15 bases spanning the gap. The CDR3 loop spans 13 amino acids.

This clone was seen more than once but under ten times. This sequence joins TRBV2 and TRBJ1-3, with 7 positions matching TRBD1. From germline, CDR1 is SNHLY and CDR2 FYNNEI. The J segment lost 0 bases and the V segment lost 7 bases, leaving 6 bases of the junction unmatched. The CDR3 totals 15 residues. The chain's CDR3 is CASTSQGTSGNTIYF. The CDR3 nucleotides read TGTGCCAGCACCTCACAGGGGACCTCTGGAAACACCATATATTTT.

V is TRBV28 and J is TRBJ1-6, with TRBD1 as a possible D gene (6 bases). Germline lookup yields CDR1 MDHEN and CDR2 SYDVKM. The CDR3 length is 15 residues. V was shortened by 1 base and J by 10 bases, with 14 bases between the two germline ends. CDR3 sequence: CASSLSTGNMSPLHF. CDR3 bases: TGTGCCAGCAGTTTATCAACAGGGAACATGTCACCCCTCCACTTT. Filled out from reference TRBV28 and TRBJ1-6, the complete variable domain reads DVKVTQSSRYLVKRTGEKVFLECVQDMDHENMFWYRQDPGLGLRLIYFSYDVKMKEKGDIPEGYSVSREKKERFSLILESASTNQTSMYLCASSLSTGNMSPLHFGNGTRLTVT.

CDR3: CASSSGDEQYV. CDR3 bases: TGTGCCAGCAGCTCAGGGGACGAGCAGTACGTC. The chain couples TRBV28 to TRBJ2-7; weak D call: TRBD1 (6 bases). CDR1 is MDHEN, CDR2 SYDVKM, per germline. This CDR3 is 11 amino acids long. V gave up 6 bases and J gave up 5 bases, with 8 bases separating them.

This clone has more than one count but fewer than ten. The rearrangement uses TRBV7-6 and TRBJ2-2; 12 nucleotides match TRBD2. Trimming removed 4 bases from V and 4 bases from J; junction bases left unmatched: 7. The CDR3 has 17 residues. Germline V gives CDR1 SGHVS, CDR2 FNYEAQ. In DNA, the CDR3 is TGTGCCAGCAGCTATCTAGCGGGAGGGCAAATCACCGGGGAGCTGTTTTTT. This gives the protein CASSYLAGGQITGELFF.

The rearrangement joins TRBV6-5 to TRBJ1-1, with 7 bases lining up with TRBD1. J was trimmed by 6 bases and V by 6 bases; bases with no gene match: 7. CDR3 size: 13 residues. Looked up from germline, CDR1 is MNHEY and CDR2 is SVGAGI. The CDR3 loop is CASSLDRVSEAFF. The CDR3 nucleotides are TGTGCCAGCAGCCTTGACAGGGTGTCTGAAGCTTTCTTT.

The chain carries TRBV27 and TRBJ2-2, with 12 nucleotides matching TRBD2. V lost 6 bases to trimming and J lost 5 bases; unmatched junction nucleotides: 4. Germline V gene sequence: CDR1 MNHEY, CDR2 SMNVEV (reference sequence). This CDR3 has 15 residues. The CDR3, as DNA: TGTGCCAGCAGACCTAGCGGGGGGGCAACCGGGGAGCTGTTTTTT. Residues: CASRPSGGATGELFF.

This sequence joins TRBV11-2 and TRBJ1-1; weak D call: TRBD1 (6 bases). The CDR3 runs to 16 residues. Trimming took off 5 bases at V and 1 base at J, with 17 bases between the two ends. Per germline, CDR1 SGHAT and CDR2 FQNNGV. The CDR3, as DNA: TGTGCCAGCAGCCCGACGGGGGGCTCTGGGAACACTGAAGCTTTCTTT. It is translated as CASSPTGGSGNTEAFF. The full variable domain, completed using reference TRBV11-2 and TRBJ1-1, is EAGVAQSPRYKIIEKRQSVAFWCNPISGHATLYWYQQILGQGPKLLIQFQNNGVVDDSQLPKDRFSAERLKGVDSTLKIQPAKLEDSAVYLCASSPTGGSGNTEAFFGQGTRLTVV.

This clone was counted between two and nine times. The chain couples TRBV27 to TRBJ2-7; weak D call: TRBD2 (5 bases). This CDR3 region has 13 residues. Trimming shortened V by 8 bases and J by 5 bases, and 16 bases separated the two germline ends. CDR1 and CDR2 (germline): MNHEY, SMNVEV (reference sequence). CDR3 in amino acids: CASWGVKADEQYV. The CDR3 DNA follows: TGTGCCAGCTGGGGAGTGAAAGCGGACGAGCAGTACGTC.

This clone was counted once. The chain is built from TRBV6-6 and TRBJ2-3, with 12 positions matching TRBD1. The CDR3 loop spans 15 amino acids. CDR1 MNHNY and CDR2 SVGAGI come from the germline V gene (reference sequence). Trimming removed 2 bases from V and 6 bases from J; junction bases left unmatched: 3. CDR3 protein: CASSYGTGGADTQYF. The CDR3 bases are TGTGCCAGCAGTTACGGGACAGGGGGCGCGGATACGCAGTATTTT.

The V call is TRBV19, the J call TRBJ1-2; 12 nucleotides match TRBD1. Germline V gene lookup returns CDR1 LNHDA and CDR2 SQIVND (reference sequence). Trimming cost V 6 bases and J 7 bases; bases outside gene matches: 15. This CDR3 contains 17 residues. The CDR3 DNA sequence: TGTGCCAGTAGCTTCTCCTCTGGGACAGGGGGCGCGGGTGGCTACACCTTC. Amino acid sequence: CASSFSSGTGGAGGYTF. Combining the CDR3 with reference TRBV19 and TRBJ1-2 gives the whole variable domain DGGITQSPKYLFRKEGQNVTLSCEQNLNHDAMYWYRQDPGQGLRLIYYSQIVNDFQKGDIAEGYSVSREKKESFPLTVTSAQKNPTAFYLCASSFSSGTGGAGGYTFGSGTRLTVV.

V usage is TRBV7-6 and J usage is TRBJ2-3, with a possible D match to TRBD1 (5 bases). V shed 1 base and J shed 5 bases, with 13 bases lying between them. The V gene's germline CDR1 is SGHVS and CDR2 FNYEAQ. CDR3 size: 15 residues. CDR3 amino acids: CASSLGQGEKDTQYF. The CDR3 DNA reads TGTGCCAGCAGCTTAGGCCAGGGCGAAAAAGATACGCAGTATTTT.

V usage is TRBV9 and J usage is TRBJ2-1, with TRBD2 identical over 8 bases. This CDR3 region has 15 residues. Germline lookup yields CDR1 SGDLS and CDR2 YYNGEE. J gave up 7 bases and V 4 bases, and 10 bases lay outside the gene matches. CDR3 sequence (DNA): TGTGCCAGCAGCCCCTCAGCGGGAGCCCATAATGAGCAGTTCTTC. Translating it yields CASSPSAGAHNEQFF.